The 11 T cell receptor beta chains below all came from one sample that was sequenced in a study of early T cells in non-severe SARS-CoV-2 infection. TCRdb re-analysed the 5' RACE reads in MiXCR, keeping a single row per CDR3 protein. Of 80,000 or so distinct CDR3 sequences listed, about 6.5% were seen once; the top ten hold 6.5% to 9%. Sequencing was performed on whole blood. These receptors came from an adult who was a healthcare worker with PCR-confirmed SARS-CoV-2 infection or an uninfected control (not recorded which).

A few counts support this clonotype. This chain connects TRBV7-6 to TRBJ2-1; a possible D gene is TRBD1 (7 bases). The germline gives CDR1 SGHVS, CDR2 FNYEAQ. V lost 4 bases and J 7 bases, leaving 20 bases between the germline ends. This CDR3 is 16 amino acids long. CDR3 loop: CASSSTDRVRGNEQFF. The CDR3 bases are TGTGCCAGCAGCTCCACAGACAGGGTACGGGGGAATGAGCAGTTCTTC.

This clonotype was seen repeatedly, ten times or more. The genes are TRBV7-9 and TRBJ2-4, with D unresolved. Germline CDR1 SEHNR, CDR2 FQNEAQ (reference sequence). This CDR3 region has 16 residues. V was clipped by 5 bases and J by 0 bases, with 14 bases between them. The CDR3 reads CASSKRSDLAKNIQYF. DNA of the CDR3: TGTGCCAGCAGCAAACGGTCTGATCTAGCCAAAAACATTCAGTACTTC.

This clonotype was counted a few times. The chain links TRBV9 to TRBJ2-3, with TRBD2 matching over 7 bases. Losses at the gene ends were 4 bases for V and 3 bases for J; bases not matched to a gene: 8. CDR1 is SGDLS, CDR2 YYNGEE, per germline. This CDR3 spans 15 amino acids. As DNA, the CDR3 is TGTGCCAGCAGCCCCCCAGCGGGGTTAACAGATACGCAGTATTTT. It encodes CASSPPAGLTDTQYF. Drawing the rest from reference TRBV9 and TRBJ2-3, the complete variable domain is DSGVTQTPKHLITATGQRVTLRCSPRSGDLSVYWYQQSLDQGLQFLIQYYNGEERAKGNILERFSAQQFPDLHSELNLSSLELGDSALYFCASSPPAGLTDTQYFGPGTRLTVL.

This clonotype was detected a few times. The rearrangement links TRBV4-3 to TRBJ2-7, with 7 nucleotides matching TRBD2. Trimming cost V 3 bases and J 0 bases; bases outside gene matches: 5. This CDR3 contains 15 residues. CDR1 is LGHNA, CDR2 YSLEER, per germline. The CDR3 DNA reads TGCGCCAGCAGCCACCAGCGGGGAGCCTCCTACGAGCAGTACTTC. This sequence encodes CASSHQRGASYEQYF.

This clonotype was observed many times. This chain joins TRBV7-2 and TRBJ2-3; no clear D. Between the trimmed V and J ends, which lost 5 bases and 6 bases, there was a span of 9 bases. CDR1 is SGHTA, CDR2 FQGNSA, per germline. The CDR3 has 12 amino acids. The CDR3 region has the DNA TGTGCCAGCAGCCTCTCCTTTGATACGCAGTATTTT. Translating gives CASSLSFDTQYF.

This clonotype was counted a few times. The chain carries TRBV6-5 and TRBJ1-5, with TRBD1 as a possible D gene (6 bases). This CDR3 spans 13 amino acids. The V gene's germline CDR1 is MNHEY and CDR2 SVGAGI. The V gene lost 5 bases and the J gene lost 4 bases, with 9 bases spanning the gap. CDR3 protein: CASSRTENQPQHF. The CDR3, as DNA: TGTGCCAGCAGTAGGACAGAGAATCAGCCCCAGCATTTT.

The CDR3 DNA reads as TGTGCCAGCAGCTTAGGGGGACAAGGTGTTTTTGAGGCTTTCTTT. This codes for CASSLGGQGVFEAFF. The genes are TRBV7-2 and TRBJ1-1; a possible D gene is TRBD1 (6 bases). Germline V lookup: CDR1 SGHTA, CDR2 FQGNSA. This CDR3 has 15 amino acids. V shed 1 base and J shed 11 bases, with 20 bases lying between them.

This clonotype appeared many times. J is TRBJ2-1 and V is TRBV7-2; D not resolved. Trimming cost V 1 base and J 4 bases, with 11 bases left between them. This CDR3 spans 15 amino acids. Germline CDR1 reads SGHTA; CDR2 reads FQGNSA. The CDR3 sequence: CASSLEINSYNEQFF. Here the CDR3 DNA reads TGTGCCAGCAGCTTAGAGATAAACAGTTACAATGAGCAGTTCTTC.

The genes are TRBV11-3 and TRBJ2-1, with D possibly being TRBD1 (5 bases). Germline V gene sequence: CDR1 SGHNT, CDR2 YENEEA. The CDR3 spans 15 residues. Trimming removed 6 bases at V and 0 bases at J, with 12 bases between. CDR3 nucleotides: TGTGCCAGCAGTACAGGACGGAGCTCCTACAATGAGCAGTTCTTC. Translated, it gives CASSTGRSSYNEQFF.

V and J are TRBV7-2 and TRBJ2-5; 13 nucleotides align to TRBD2. The CDR3 is 16 residues long. The ends lost 4 bases at V and 2 bases at J; junction bases unmatched: 4. Germline-derived CDR1 and CDR2 are SGHTA and FQGNSA. CDR3 sequence reads: CASSWGGLAGQETQYF. CDR3 in DNA: TGTGCCAGCAGCTGGGGGGGACTAGCGGGGCAAGAGACCCAGTACTTC.

The sample holds many counts of this clonotype. The chain recombines TRBV21-1 with TRBJ2-1; TRBD1 reflects the table's D call only, with no check against the DNA. TRBV21-1 is a pseudogene locus. This CDR3 is 16 amino acids long. The CDR3 sequence: CASSNSDRPCRNEQFF. CDR3 bases: TGTGCCAGCAGCAACTCCGACAGGCCGTGCCGCAATGAGCAGTTCTTC.